The T cell receptor (beta chain) under discussion was sequenced for a study of blood T cell repertoires in COVID-19. For the study at large: Both acute and convalescent COVID-19 samples were obtained from the United States, Italy and Spain. PBMCs, B-cell-depleted T cells, or T cells provided the cDNA or gDNA that made up the material.

Authors' analysis steps: Amplification of reference gene primers was used by the study to estimate nucleated cell counts. Sequencing used immunoSEQ multiplex PCR; TCRdb keeps in-frame clones, though not all of them. The V and J calls and the clone size are those of that table, but D and trimming were determined from the DNA. The repertoire has fewer than 250,000 clones, around 90% of them found once; the top ten carry about 4.2%. As to this clone: It is unclear where the CDR3 begins or ends on the DNA, so no DNA is shown, and the CDR3 is as TCRdb lists it.

Germline V gene sequence: CDR1 SGHVS, CDR2 FNYEAQ. Ends included, the CDR3 has 21 residues. The V call is TRBV7-6, the J call TRBJ1-3; the table's D call, TRBD1, was not checked against the DNA. The specimen sequenced was peripheral blood. The TCR comes from a human donor in a cohort sampled during active COVID-19. This CDR3 is CASSPHSETGTTGVPGNTIYF.